The TCR beta chain under discussion was sequenced for a study of blood T cell repertoires in COVID-19. Study summary: In each case, the material was cDNA or gDNA derived from T cells, B-cell-depleted T cells, or PBMCs.

Germline CDR1 and CDR2: GTSNPN and SVGIG (reference sequence). Trimming shortened V by 1 base and J by 2 bases, and 11 bases separated the two germline ends. CDR3 length equals 14 residues. Sequencing was performed with immunoSEQ multiplex PCR; in TCRdb, only in-frame clones are kept and a portion is missing. The profile shows tens of thousands of clones, roughly 77% of them singletons. The chain combines TRBV30 with TRBJ1-2, with D possibly being TRBD1 (6 bases). This receptor was obtained from a human donor with active or convalescent COVID-19. The donor label of this sample is uncertain. The specimen was peripheral blood. The CDR3 reads CAWSEGGGNYGYTF. The CDR3 DNA reads as TGTGCCTGGAGTGAAGGGGGGGGCAACTATGGCTACACCTTC.